Each of the 12 T cell receptor beta chains below was sequenced from the same sample in a study of monozygotic twins with inflammatory bowel disease. Reprocessing the 5' RACE reads, TCRdb reports a single entry for every CDR3 protein and omits DNA. In total, the table holds around 410,000 distinct CDR3 sequences. The specimen sequenced was blood. The receptors come from a human donor with ulcerative colitis or Crohn's disease, or a healthy co-twin of an affected twin (not recorded which).

V gene TRBV18 combines with J gene TRBJ2-1. CDR1 is KGHSH and CDR2 is LQKENI in the germline V gene. This CDR3 has 13 residues. CDR3 sequence reads: CASSLLTINEQFF.

The rearrangement joins TRBV10-1 to TRBJ2-3. This CDR3 is built from 14 residues. Germline CDR1 WNHNN, CDR2 SYGVQD (reference sequence). The chain's CDR3 is CARTWTVSTDTQYF.

The chain couples TRBV28 to TRBJ1-1. Germline CDR1 MDHEN, CDR2 SYDVKM. The CDR3 contains 14 residues. The CDR3 protein is CASSFWPSNTEAFF.

The chain joins TRBV15 to TRBJ2-7; absent DNA, TCRdb's TRBD2 call cannot be checked. The CDR3 totals 17 residues. Per germline, CDR1 LNHNV and CDR2 YYDKDF (reference sequence). The CDR3 protein is CATSRSQRLAGVGEQYF. The variable domain in full, with the rest retrieved from reference TRBV15 and TRBJ2-7, is DAMVIQNPRYQVTQFGKPVTLSCSQTLNHNVMYWYQQKSSQAPKLLFHYYDKDFNNEADTPDNFQSRRPNTSFCFLDIRSPGLGDTAMYLCATSRSQRLAGVGEQYFGPGTRLTVT.

The chain combines TRBV6-5 with TRBJ2-2. The germline V gene has CDR1 MNHEY and CDR2 SVGAGI. CDR3 length: 13 amino acids. The CDR3 spells CAAQPRNTGELFF.

The V call is TRBV29-1, the J call TRBJ2-1; absent DNA, TCRdb's TRBD2 call cannot be checked. CDR3 length: 13 residues. CDR1 and CDR2 from the germline V gene are SQVTM and ANQGSEA. CDR3 amino acids: CSVGGTSYNEQFF.

This chain joins TRBV6-5 and TRBJ1-2. Germline CDR1 and CDR2: MNHEY and SVGAGI. This CDR3 is 14 amino acids long. The CDR3 is CASSYSNVDYGYTF.

The gene calls are TRBV10-3 and TRBJ1-1; the TCRdb call, TRBD1, lacks DNA for checking. This CDR3 contains 12 residues. Germline V gene sequence: CDR1 ENHRY, CDR2 SYGVKD. The CDR3 region is CAPLTGESEAFF.

This chain joins TRBV7-9 and TRBJ2-1; TCRdb selects TRBD1, and the lack of DNA leaves this call unchecked. Germline values: CDR1 SEHNR, CDR2 FQNEAQ (reference sequence). This CDR3 contains 11 residues. The CDR3 here is CASSIQGEQFF.

The V and J genes are TRBV20-1 and TRBJ2-2. CDR3 length: 14 amino acids. CDR1 and CDR2 (germline): DFQATT, SNEGSKA (reference sequence). The CDR3 spells CSARGDIRWRELFF.

The genes are TRBV25-1 and TRBJ1-1; TCRdb's D gene call, TRBD1, goes unchecked for lack of DNA. Per the germline V gene, CDR1 is MGHDK and CDR2 is SYGVNS. The CDR3 totals 16 residues. The CDR3 region is CASSVLRDTGSTEAFF.

J is TRBJ2-5 and V is TRBV9. The CDR3 is 15 amino acids. From germline, CDR1 is SGDLS and CDR2 YYNGEE. The CDR3 sequence: CASSVGRWVLETQYF.